The present T cell receptor (beta chain) was sequenced within a study of blood T cell repertoires in COVID-19. Study context: Sites across the United States, Italy and Spain contributed samples from acute and convalescent COVID-19. PBMCs, B-cell-depleted T cells, or T cells were the source of the cDNA or gDNA that made up the material.

In the authors' methods: Quantification of nucleated cells was approximated via reference gene primer amplification. Clones were sequenced by immunoSEQ multiplex PCR, and TCRdb holds only the in-frame ones, with some missing. Clone size and the V and J calls come from that table; the DNA yielded D and trimming. Among roughly 120,000 clones listed, around 80% were seen once. The CDR3 is 13 amino acids. CDR1 and CDR2 from the germline V gene are SGHNT and YYREEE (reference sequence). The J segment lost 2 bases and the V segment lost 4 bases, leaving 2 bases of the junction unmatched. The sample taken for sequencing was peripheral blood. V gene TRBV5-4 combines with J gene TRBJ1-2; 7 nucleotides agree with TRBD1. The receptor's source is a woman older than 75 with acute or convalescent COVID-19. In DNA, the CDR3 is TGTGCCAGCAGCGTGGACAGGAACTATGGCTACACCTTC. Amino acids: CASSVDRNYGYTF.